Only a few counts were recorded for the clone carrying this TCR beta chain. Its antigen is undetermined. Primers used in a second PCR of roughly 6 to 11 cycles were a sample-barcoded 5' primer and a J-beta primer mix. A template-switch adaptor with 12 random nucleotides tagged each cDNA molecule. Any given sample supplied a minimum of 3 million CDR3-containing paired-end reads. TCRdb analysed the 5' RACE reads with MiXCR anew, one entry per CDR3 protein. The sample yields 550,000 to 700,000 distinct CDR3 sequences, 25% to 30% seen once. The CDR3 spans 16 residues. Germline trimming cut 5 bases from V and 7 bases from J; bases unmatched to any gene: 12. This sample was included in a study of blood T cells in healthy people across ages. Study-wide results and caveats: A strong correlation was found between TCR beta diversity and the percentage of naive T cells. Versus aged donors, long-lived donors had higher diversity and more naive CD4+ cells.

The sequencing input was blood. This sequence joins TRBV12-3 or TRBV12-4 and TRBJ1-5; the match to TRBD1 covers 9 bases. The receptor's source is a woman in her seventies in good health. The CDR3 coding sequence is TGTGCCAGCAGTAGGGGCGGGACAGGGATGGAGCAGCCCCAGCATTTT. Protein: CASSRGGTGMEQPQHF.